This paragraph covers one TCR beta chain sequence. Germline V gene sequence: CDR1 MNHEY, CDR2 SMNVEV (reference sequence). V dropped 0 bases and J dropped 3 bases, with 12 bases sitting between them. The CDR3 consists of 15 residues. This sample stems from a study of blood T cell repertoires in COVID-19. Generated by immunoSEQ multiplex PCR, the TCRdb table keeps only in-frame clones and is missing some. In the table there are fewer than 300,000 clones, 80% to 95% of which are singletons. The genes are TRBV27 and TRBJ2-7; weak D call: TRBD1 (6 bases). Specimen: PBMCs or T cells enriched from blood (not recorded which). The TCR comes from a woman aged 30 to 39 who had recovered from COVID-19. CDR3 in DNA: TGTGCCAGCAGTTTATCGGCCACAGGGTTCTACGAGCAGTACTTC. Protein: CASSLSATGFYEQYF.